The rows below give T cell receptor beta chains drawn from one sample of a study of lymphopenia after photon versus proton radiotherapy. The assay was immunoSEQ multiplex PCR, and TCRdb's table has in-frame clones only and misses some. The sample has fewer than 20,000 clones, about 92% seen once. Sequences were derived from peripheral blood, sampled from a patient treated with photon-based radiotherapy. The receptors were gathered from a woman aged 40 to 55 with cholangiocarcinoma. Each CDR3 is given with its conserved first and last residue. Fields, in order: D gene, V gene, clone size, J gene, CDR3 protein, CDR3 DNA. D genes are given only for firm matches. Expanded clones get a size class; other rows say once, few or many, or leave the size out.

D: TRBD1; V: TRBV4-2; size: NA; J: TRBJ2-3; CDR3: CASSQDGTGDGGDTQYF; DNA: TGTGCCAGCAGCCAAGATGGGACAGGGGACGGTGGGGATACGCAGTATTTT
D: TRBD2; V: TRBV19; size: NA; J: TRBJ2-1; CDR3: CASMSGTLYNEQFF; DNA: TGTGCCAGTATGAGCGGGACCCTCTACAATGAGCAGTTCTTC
D: NA; V: TRBV28; size: once; J: TRBJ1-2; CDR3: CASSPQGLGYTF; DNA: TGTGCCAGCAGCCCTCAGGGGTTAGGCTACACCTTC
D: TRBD1; V: TRBV9; size: NA; J: TRBJ2-1; CDR3: CASSGKQGLDEQFF; DNA: TGTGCCAGCAGCGGAAAACAGGGGCTGGATGAGCAGTTCTTC
D: TRBD2; V: TRBV5-1; size: NA; J: TRBJ2-3; CDR3: CATREATGADTQYF; DNA: TGCGCCACCCGGGAGGCAACCGGGGCAGATACGCAGTATTTT
D: NA; V: TRBV9; size: NA; J: TRBJ2-3; CDR3: CASSVITSDTQYF; DNA: TGTGCCAGCAGCGTAATAACATCAGATACGCAGTATTTT
D: NA; V: TRBV11-2; size: NA; J: TRBJ1-3; CDR3: CASSLGVSSGNTIYF; DNA: TGTGCCAGCAGCTTAGGGGTGAGCTCTGGAAACACCATATATTTT
D: NA; V: TRBV5-6; size: NA; J: TRBJ2-7; CDR3: CASSSEGPRYEQYF; DNA: TGTGCCAGCAGCTCAGAGGGTCCCCGATACGAGCAGTACTTC
D: NA; V: TRBV30; size: once; J: TRBJ2-6; CDR3: CAWTPGANVLTF; DNA: TGTGCCTGGACTCCTGGGGCCAACGTCCTGACTTTC
D: TRBD2; V: TRBV28; size: NA; J: TRBJ2-1; CDR3: CASSLGTSNEQFF; DNA: TGTGCCAGCAGTCTCGGGACTAGCAATGAGCAGTTCTTC
D: TRBD2; V: TRBV28; size: NA; J: TRBJ2-1; CDR3: CASSRTPSGNQQFF; DNA: TGTGCCAGCAGTCGGACCCCTAGCGGGAATCAGCAGTTCTTC
D: NA; V: TRBV18; size: once; J: TRBJ1-5; CDR3: CASSPGGSNQPQHF; DNA: TGTGCCAGCTCACCCGGGGGTAGCAATCAGCCCCAGCATTTT
D: NA; V: TRBV11-2; size: NA; J: TRBJ2-7; CDR3: CASSPRSGGGEQYF; DNA: TGTGCCAGCAGCCCCCGTTCTGGGGGTGGTGAGCAGTACTTC
D: NA; V: TRBV28; size: NA; J: TRBJ1-4; CDR3: CASRDPNEKLFF; DNA: TGTGCCTCCAGGGATCCTAATGAAAAACTGTTTTTT
D: TRBD2; V: TRBV7-8; size: NA; J: TRBJ2-3; CDR3: CASSVATLTSGSTDTQYF; DNA: TGTGCCAGCAGCGTTGCTACCCTGACTAGCGGGAGCACAGATACGCAGTATTTT
D: NA; V: TRBV7-8; size: NA; J: TRBJ2-1; CDR3: CASSLAESGTGNEQFF; DNA: TGTGCCAGCAGCTTAGCTGAGTCGGGGACGGGGAATGAGCAGTTCTTC
D: NA; V: TRBV11-2; size: once; J: TRBJ1-1; CDR3: CASSLNTEAFF; DNA: TGTGCCAGCAGCTTGAACACTGAAGCTTTCTTT
D: TRBD2; V: TRBV27; size: NA; J: TRBJ2-1; CDR3: CASSLSRLAGEQFF; DNA: TGTGCCAGCAGTTTATCCCGACTAGCGGGTGAGCAGTTCTTC
D: NA; V: TRBV7-9; size: NA; J: TRBJ1-2; CDR3: CASSLVQGGYTF; DNA: TGTGCCAGCAGCTTAGTACAGGGAGGCTACACCTTC
D: TRBD1; V: TRBV7-9; size: NA; J: TRBJ2-5; CDR3: CASSLGTGVETQYF; DNA: TGTGCCAGCAGCTTAGGGACAGGGGTAGAGACCCAGTACTTC
D: TRBD2; V: TRBV7-2; size: NA; J: TRBJ2-2; CDR3: CASSLVGQGGTGELFF; DNA: TGTGCCAGCAGCTTAGTAGGGCAGGGAGGGACCGGGGAGCTGTTTTTT
D: TRBD1; V: TRBV11-3; size: NA; J: TRBJ2-5; CDR3: CASSLGTGGYQETQYF; DNA: TGTGCCAGCAGCTTGGGGACAGGGGGGTACCAAGAGACCCAGTACTTC
D: TRBD1; V: TRBV6-6; size: NA; J: TRBJ1-5; CDR3: CASGDRPQQPQHF; DNA: TGTGCCAGCGGGGACAGGCCCCAACAGCCCCAGCATTTT
D: NA; V: TRBV6-5; size: NA; J: TRBJ1-1; CDR3: CASRPGRAVNTEAFF; DNA: TGTGCCAGCAGACCCGGTAGGGCAGTCAACACTGAAGCTTTCTTT
D: NA; V: TRBV5-1; size: NA; J: TRBJ1-2; CDR3: CASRSTMGRVGGYTF; DNA: TGCGCCAGCAGATCAACTATGGGAAGAGTTGGGGGCTACACCTTC
D: NA; V: TRBV5-1; size: once; J: TRBJ2-7; CDR3: CASSLHAVKYF; DNA: TGCGCCAGCAGCTTACACGCAGTGAAGTACTTC
D: TRBD2; V: TRBV5-1; size: NA; J: TRBJ2-5; CDR3: CASSASGGGQKTQYF; DNA: TGCGCCAGCAGCGCTAGCGGGGGGGGCCAAAAGACCCAGTACTTC
D: TRBD2; V: TRBV7-9; size: NA; J: TRBJ2-3; CDR3: CASSPRGLAGTDTQYF; DNA: TGTGCCAGCAGCCCGAGGGGACTAGCGGGCACAGATACGCAGTATTTT
D: TRBD1; V: TRBV19; size: NA; J: TRBJ1-2; CDR3: CASSPTGTGSTNHGYTF; DNA: TGTGCCAGTAGTCCAACCGGGACAGGGTCCACGAATCATGGCTACACCTTC
D: NA; V: TRBV9; size: NA; J: TRBJ1-1; CDR3: CASSRGGVGGTEAFF; DNA: TGTGCCAGCAGCCGGGGAGGCGTCGGAGGCACTGAAGCTTTCTTT
D: NA; V: TRBV27; size: once; J: TRBJ2-4; CDR3: CASSRGGRPTAKNIQYF; DNA: TGTGCCAGCAGCAGGGGGGGGCGCCCAACTGCCAAAAACATTCAGTACTTC
D: NA; V: TRBV30; size: NA; J: TRBJ2-7; CDR3: CAWSRTVYEQYF; DNA: TGTGCCTGGAGTCGGACCGTCTACGAGCAGTACTTC
D: NA; V: TRBV4-1; size: medium-sized; J: TRBJ1-1; CDR3: CASSPIGREVYTEAFF; DNA: TGCGCCAGCAGCCCGATCGGACGGGAAGTCTACACTGAAGCTTTCTTT
D: TRBD2; V: TRBV18; size: NA; J: TRBJ2-7; CDR3: CASSPLPSGGPYYEQYF; DNA: TGTGCCAGCTCACCACTTCCTAGCGGGGGTCCATACTACGAGCAGTACTTC
D: NA; V: TRBV5-4; size: once; J: TRBJ1-1; CDR3: CASSLTAGSATEAFF; DNA: TGTGCCAGCAGCTTGACAGCAGGGAGTGCCACTGAAGCTTTCTTT
D: NA; V: TRBV5-1; size: NA; J: TRBJ1-2; CDR3: CASSLGQPEYGYTF; DNA: TGCGCCAGCAGCTTGGGACAGCCGGAGTATGGCTACACCTTC
D: NA; V: TRBV4-1; size: NA; J: TRBJ1-1; CDR3: CASSQDGSGAYTEAFF; DNA: TGCGCCAGCAGCCAAGATGGATCGGGGGCGTACACTGAAGCTTTCTTT
D: TRBD2; V: TRBV6-5; size: NA; J: TRBJ2-1; CDR3: CASSYVASGHNEQFF; DNA: TGTGCCAGCAGTTATGTGGCTAGCGGGCACAATGAGCAGTTCTTC
D: TRBD2; V: TRBV11-2; size: NA; J: TRBJ2-2; CDR3: CASSLGRASGRSGELFF; DNA: TGTGCCAGCAGCTTAGGGCGGGCTAGCGGGAGATCCGGGGAGCTGTTTTTT
D: TRBD1; V: TRBV30; size: NA; J: TRBJ2-6; CDR3: CAWRATGGSSSGANVLTF; DNA: TGTGCCTGGAGGGCTACAGGGGGTTCGAGCTCTGGGGCCAACGTCCTGACTTTC
D: NA; V: TRBV19; size: NA; J: TRBJ1-5; CDR3: CASSIPGGYSNQPQHF; DNA: TGTGCCAGTAGTATTCCCGGCGGGTATAGCAATCAGCCCCAGCATTTT
D: NA; V: TRBV29-1; size: NA; J: TRBJ2-3; CDR3: CSVDGLRDTQYF; DNA: TGCAGCGTTGACGGCTTGCGGGATACGCAGTATTTT
D: TRBD1; V: TRBV9; size: once; J: TRBJ1-2; CDR3: CASSGQGAGYGYTF; DNA: TGTGCCAGCTCGGGACAGGGGGCAGGCTATGGCTACACCTTC
D: TRBD1; V: TRBV27; size: NA; J: TRBJ2-7; CDR3: CASTRQGSSYEQYF; DNA: TGTGCCAGCACGAGACAGGGGAGCTCCTACGAGCAGTACTTC
D: NA; V: TRBV27; size: NA; J: TRBJ2-7; CDR3: CASSYRSRCQYF; DNA: TGTGCCAGCAGTTATAGGAGTAGGTGTCAGTACTTC
D: NA; V: TRBV28; size: NA; J: TRBJ1-6; CDR3: CASNSVRAVYNSPLHF; DNA: TGTGCCAGCAATAGTGTAAGGGCCGTGTATAATTCACCCCTCCACTTT
D: NA; V: TRBV5-6; size: NA; J: TRBJ1-2; CDR3: CASSFQWGYTF; DNA: TGTGCCAGCAGCTTTCAGTGGGGCTACACCTTC
D: NA; V: TRBV7-9; size: NA; J: TRBJ2-5; CDR3: CASSLGVGANLQETQYF; DNA: TGTGCCAGCAGCTTAGGGGTAGGGGCTAATCTCCAAGAGACCCAGTACTTC